The 19 T cell receptor beta chains listed next were all sequenced from one sample in a study of identical twins' blood T cells. TCRdb analysed the 5' RACE reads with MiXCR anew, one entry per CDR3 protein. The sample has 350,000 to 450,000 distinct CDR3 sequences; 28% are singletons. Sequencing input: PBMCs. These receptors were obtained from a woman aged 18-49 years in good health.

Comments on this clonotype: This sequence may be a read error, since a much larger clone differs from it by one base. In nucleotides, the CDR3 is TGTGCCAGCAGTCCCGGGTGGGAGGGCCCTGAGCAGTTCTTC. Its protein product is CASSPGWEGPEQFF. This chain uses TRBV28 with TRBJ2-1, with 7 bases matching TRBD2. The CDR3 sequence is 14 residues long. V lost 5 bases and J lost 9; bases outside the gene matches: 10. The V gene's germline CDR1 is MDHEN and CDR2 SYDVKM.

Of note for this clonotype: One end of the junction does not line up with germline, which may come from a read error. V usage is TRBV11-2 and J usage is TRBJ2-7; 9 bases line up with TRBD1. In germline, CDR1 is SGHAT, CDR2 FQNNGV. This CDR3 has 12 amino acids. CDR3 in DNA: TGTGCCAGCAGCTTATGTGGGACAGGGTTAATCTTC. Translated, it gives CASSLCGTGLIF.

This chain joins TRBV19 and TRBJ2-6; no definite D call. Germline V gives CDR1 LNHDA, CDR2 SQIVND (reference sequence). This CDR3 spans 14 amino acids. V lost 5 bases and J lost 0, with 5 bases in between. The CDR3, as DNA: TGTGCCAGTAGTGCCTACTCTGGGGCCAACGTCCTGACTTTC. Its translation is CASSAYSGANVLTF.

This clonotype was seen more than once but under ten times. The J gene is TRBJ2-7, the V gene TRBV12-3 or TRBV12-4; D is undetermined. The V gene lost 3 bases and the J gene lost 4 bases, with 7 bases spanning the gap. There are 12 residues in the CDR3. The CDR3, as DNA: TGTGCCAGCAGTTTTGTGGCTTACGAGCAGTACTTC. Protein: CASSFVAYEQYF.

The chain uses TRBV25-1 and TRBJ2-1; the match to TRBD2 covers 8 bases. The CDR3 extends over 15 amino acids. Germline V lookup: CDR1 MGHDK, CDR2 SYGVNS. After removal of 3 bases from V and 5 bases from J, the junction contained 6 bases not matched to a gene. CDR3 protein: CASSDPGGGHNEQFF. The CDR3, as DNA: TGTGCCAGCAGTGACCCCGGGGGGGGACACAATGAGCAGTTCTTC.

The genes are TRBV27 and TRBJ1-4, with 10 positions matching TRBD1. CDR1 and CDR2 from the germline V gene are MNHEY and SMNVEV (reference sequence). This CDR3 is built from 16 residues. Losses at the gene ends were 4 bases for V and 7 bases for J; bases not matched to a gene: 9. The CDR3 sequence: CASSSYRDRGGEKLFF. The CDR3 DNA sequence: TGTGCCAGCAGTTCATACCGGGACAGGGGAGGTGAAAAACTGTTTTTT.

This chain joins TRBV12-3 or TRBV12-4 and TRBJ2-1; 8 nucleotides match TRBD2. Losses at the gene ends were 8 bases for V and 6 bases for J; bases not matched to a gene: 6. This CDR3 spans 13 amino acids. The CDR3 is CASGTREINEQFF. The CDR3 nucleotides are TGTGCCAGCGGGACTAGGGAGATCAATGAGCAGTTCTTC.

This clonotype has at least ten counts. This chain links TRBV6-5 with TRBJ2-3, with 11 positions matching TRBD2. The CDR3 runs 15 residues. Trimming removed 2 bases from V and 5 bases from J; junction bases left unmatched: 3. Germline V gene sequence: CDR1 MNHEY, CDR2 SVGAGI. The CDR3 DNA is TGTGCCAGCAGTTACGGTGGACTAGCGGGAGATACGCAGTATTTT. Protein sequence: CASSYGGLAGDTQYF.

The sample holds a few counts of this clonotype. This chain connects TRBV20-1 to TRBJ2-7; 7 bases line up with TRBD2. V lost 4 bases, J lost 2 bases, and 8 bases stayed unmatched. Germline V lookup: CDR1 DFQATT, CDR2 SNEGSKA (reference sequence). The CDR3 runs to 14 residues. This chain's CDR3 is CSAKTGGGPYEQYF. CDR3 sequence (DNA): TGCAGTGCTAAAACTGGCGGGGGACCCTACGAGCAGTACTTC.

The chain's CDR3 is CASSGRVGQPQHF. The DNA for the CDR3 is TGTGCCAGCAGTGGGCGGGTAGGACAGCCCCAGCATTTT. The V gene is TRBV7-2, the J gene TRBJ1-5; D gene unclear. The CDR3 is 13 amino acids. V was pared by 6 bases and J by 7 bases, with 13 bases between. Germline CDR1 reads SGHTA; CDR2 reads FQGNSA.

This clonotype was seen at least ten times. The chain uses TRBV5-1 and TRBJ2-1; D remains ambiguous. V was shortened by 4 bases and J by 0 bases, with 14 bases between the two germline ends. Germline V gene sequence: CDR1 SGHRS, CDR2 YFSETQ. The CDR3 contains 16 residues. The chain's CDR3 is CASSAVAESSYNEQFF. CDR3 coding DNA: TGCGCCAGCAGCGCTGTTGCGGAGAGCTCCTACAATGAGCAGTTCTTC.

The chain employs TRBV11-3 and TRBJ1-3; a weak D match, TRBD1 (5 bases). V lost 5 bases and J 1 base, leaving 9 bases between the germline ends. CDR1 and CDR2 from the germline V gene are SGHNT and YENEEA. The CDR3 contains 14 residues. The CDR3 loop reads CASSPGVSGNTIYF. The DNA for the CDR3 is TGTGCCAGCAGCCCGGGGGTGTCTGGAAACACCATATATTTT.

CDR3 sequence reads: CASSFVRGNQPQHF. The CDR3 DNA reads TGTGCCAGCAGTTTCGTCCGGGGAAATCAGCCCCAGCATTTT. The rearrangement links TRBV27 to TRBJ1-5; D gene uncertain. V lost 3 bases, J lost 4 bases, and 10 bases lay in between. The germline V gene has CDR1 MNHEY and CDR2 SMNVEV (reference sequence). CDR3 size: 14 residues.

As regards this clonotype: An end of the junction does not agree with germline; a read error may underlie this. The chain recombines TRBV6-5 with TRBJ2-7; 12 positions match TRBD1. The CDR3 is made up of 15 amino acids. Germline assignment: CDR1 MNHEY and CDR2 SVGAGI. CDR3 residues: CASSYDGTGGYEQCF. The DNA for the CDR3 is TGTGCCAGCAGTTACGACGGGACAGGGGGCTACGAGCAGTGCTTC.

This clonotype was detected only once. Mismatch with germline at one junction end may stem from a read error. This rearrangement joins TRBV29-1 to TRBJ2-2; D remains ambiguous. The V gene's germline CDR1 is SQVTM and CDR2 ANQGSEA. The length of the CDR3 is 13 residues. The CDR3 DNA is TGCAGCGTTACTGACCCCAACACCGAGGAGCTGTTTTTT. Its translation: CSVTDPNTEELFF.

This sequence joins TRBV5-1 and TRBJ1-2, with a weak D call TRBD1 (6 bases). This CDR3 region has 14 residues. Germline V CDR1 and CDR2: SGHRS, YFSETQ. V was trimmed by 0 bases and J by 4 bases, leaving 10 bases between them. The CDR3 DNA sequence: TGCGCCAGCAGCTTGGCGGACAGAGTCTATGGCTACACCTTC. Its translation is CASSLADRVYGYTF.

This clonotype was counted only a few times. This chain links TRBV7-9 with TRBJ2-1; tentatively, D is TRBD2 (5 bases). CDR3 size: 13 residues. Germline lookup yields CDR1 SEHNR and CDR2 FQNEAQ (reference sequence). With 10 bases removed from V and 0 bases from J, the gap between germline ends came to 10 bases. CDR3 DNA sequence: TGTGCCACCCTAAGCGGCTCCTACAATGAGCAGTTCTTC. Translating it yields CATLSGSYNEQFF.

The chain uses TRBV9 and TRBJ2-1, with a possible D match to TRBD1 (5 bases). V was pared by 4 bases and J by 9 bases, with 11 bases between. The CDR3 is 12 residues long. Germline CDR1 is SGDLS and CDR2 is YYNGEE. The CDR3 region is CASSHQGGEQFF. The CDR3 nucleotides are TGTGCCAGCAGCCACCAGGGTGGTGAGCAGTTCTTC.

The chain carries TRBV5-1 and TRBJ2-3; D may be TRBD1 (6 bases). CDR3 length: 15 residues. Per germline, CDR1 SGHRS and CDR2 YFSETQ. V was clipped by 2 bases and J by 3 bases, with 13 bases between them. Here the CDR3 DNA reads TGCGCCAGCAGCTTCGGACAGTATAGTACAGATACGCAGTATTTT. Translation gives CASSFGQYSTDTQYF.